The 24 T cell receptor beta chains below were found in one sample sequenced in a study of T cell responses to AZD1222 COVID-19 vaccine. Sequencing was performed with immunoSEQ multiplex PCR; in TCRdb, only in-frame clones are kept and a portion is missing. The sample includes about 63,000 clones, about four fifths of them seen just once. The sample here was peripheral blood, taken 28 days after the second AZD1222 dose. The receptors come from an adult who received the AZD1222 COVID-19 vaccine.

The chain is built from TRBV15 and TRBJ2-1, with D perhaps matching TRBD1 or TRBD2 (5 bases each). The V and J ends lost 4 bases and 4 bases respectively, with 14 bases between them. The CDR3 is 15 residues long. The germline V gene has CDR1 LNHNV and CDR2 YYDKDF (reference sequence). This CDR3 reads CATSIGAGEYNEQFF. The CDR3 DNA reads as TGTGCCACCAGCATCGGGGCCGGGGAGTACAATGAGCAGTTCTTC.

The chain recombines TRBV28 with TRBJ1-4, with TRBD1 identical over 7 bases. This CDR3 contains 15 residues. V lost 5 bases and J lost 6; bases outside the gene matches: 9. Germline loops: CDR1 MDHEN, CDR2 SYDVKM. The CDR3 loop is CASSGGTVGDEKLFF. CDR3 DNA sequence: TGTGCCAGCAGTGGTGGGACAGTCGGAGATGAAAAACTGTTTTTT.

The chain has TRBV27 and TRBJ2-7; maybe TRBD1 (6 bases). Trimming removed 7 bases at V and 2 bases at J, with 18 bases between. Germline V gene data show CDR1 as MNHEY and CDR2 as SMNVEV (reference sequence). There are 15 residues in the CDR3. The CDR3 reads CASKTLGAAPYEQYF. The CDR3 DNA reads as TGTGCCAGCAAAACCCTGGGGGCAGCCCCCTACGAGCAGTACTTC.

The V and J genes are TRBV19 and TRBJ1-1, with 9 bases fitting TRBD1. The V gene's germline CDR1 is LNHDA and CDR2 SQIVND (reference sequence). V lost 7 bases and J lost 4; bases outside the gene matches: 1. The CDR3 is made up of 12 amino acids. CDR3 in amino acids: CASTTGGTEAFF. CDR3 DNA sequence: TGTGCCAGTACGACAGGGGGCACTGAAGCTTTCTTT. Supplemented by reference TRBV19 and TRBJ1-1, the full variable domain reads DGGITQSPKYLFRKEGQNVTLSCEQNLNHDAMYWYRQDPGQGLRLIYYSQIVNDFQKGDIAEGYSVSREKKESFPLTVTSAQKNPTAFYLCASTTGGTEAFFGQGTRLTVV.

The rearrangement links TRBV7-9 to TRBJ1-1; D unclear. The germline V and J ends were trimmed by 1 base and 1 base, with 7 bases remaining between them. Per the germline V gene, CDR1 is SEHNR and CDR2 is FQNEAQ (reference sequence). The CDR3 runs 14 residues. Here the CDR3 reads CASSLGVPNTEAFF. CDR3 in DNA: TGTGCCAGCAGCTTAGGGGTCCCGAACACTGAAGCTTTCTTT.

The chain is built from TRBV4-3 and TRBJ1-4; D ambiguous. Between the trimmed V and J ends, which lost 4 bases and 3 bases, there was a span of 12 bases. Germline V gene lookup returns CDR1 LGHNA and CDR2 YSLEER. The CDR3 sequence is 15 residues long. The CDR3 DNA follows: TGCGCCAGCAGCCGCGACGTCGGGGCTAATGAAAAACTGTTTTTT. Amino acid sequence: CASSRDVGANEKLFF.

The chain links TRBV11-1 to TRBJ2-7; no clear D. The V and J ends lost 4 bases and 0 bases respectively, with 13 bases between them. CDR3 length equals 15 residues. Germline assignment: CDR1 SGHAT and CDR2 FQDESV (reference sequence). In nucleotides, the CDR3 is TGTGCCAGCAGCTCCTTGGCGGTGATCTCCTACGAGCAGTACTTC. This sequence encodes CASSSLAVISYEQYF.

The chain carries TRBV18 and TRBJ2-2; 13 nucleotides align to TRBD2. After removal of 3 bases from V and 5 bases from J, the junction contained 3 bases not matched to a gene. CDR1 KGHSH and CDR2 LQKENI come from the germline V gene. This CDR3 region has 16 residues. In DNA form, the CDR3 reads TGTGCCAGCTCACCGGGACTAGCGGGGTTTACCGGGGAGCTGTTTTTT. Protein: CASSPGLAGFTGELFF.

This clone was counted once. CDR3 in amino acids: CASSTFLGDYGYTF. In DNA form, the CDR3 reads TGTGCCAGCAGTACATTCTTGGGAGACTATGGCTACACCTTC. The chain recombines TRBV6-4 with TRBJ1-2; no firm D call. The V and J ends lost 5 bases and 3 bases respectively, with 13 bases between them. The germline CDR1 and CDR2 sequences are MRHNA and SNTAGT. The CDR3 contains 14 residues.

Only a few counts were recorded for this clone. The chain employs TRBV19 and TRBJ1-1, with D uncertain. Per the germline V gene, CDR1 is LNHDA and CDR2 is SQIVND (reference sequence). Trimming pared 1 base from V and 8 bases from J, leaving 8 bases between. CDR3 length: 12 amino acids. CDR3 protein: CASSIGTPEAFF. The CDR3 region has the DNA TGTGCCAGTAGTATAGGCACCCCGGAAGCTTTCTTT.

The chain joins TRBV7-9 to TRBJ2-2; 15 bases match TRBD2. With V trimmed by 5 bases and J by 3 bases, 10 bases remained unmatched. The CDR3 contains 19 residues. Germline lookup yields CDR1 SEHNR and CDR2 FQNEAQ (reference sequence). The CDR3 reads CASSPRTSGGVKDTGELFF. Here the CDR3 DNA reads TGTGCCAGCAGCCCACGGACTAGCGGGGGGGTTAAGGACACCGGGGAGCTGTTTTTT. Together with reference TRBV7-9 and TRBJ2-2, the CDR3 gives the full variable domain: DTGVSQNPRHKITKRGQNVTFRCDPISEHNRLYWYRQTLGQGPEFLTYFQNEAQLEKSRLLSDRFSAERPKGSFSTLEIQRTEQGDSAMYLCASSPRTSGGVKDTGELFFGEGSRLTVL.

This rearrangement joins TRBV27 to TRBJ2-4; the D gene could be TRBD1 or TRBD2 (5 bases each). V was clipped by 4 bases and J by 6 bases, with 22 bases between them. CDR1 and CDR2 from the germline V gene are MNHEY and SMNVEV (reference sequence). This CDR3 has 17 residues. The CDR3 DNA reads as TGTGCCAGCAGTTCAAAACTCCGGGGCCCTAGCCTAAACATTCAGTACTTC. Translated, it gives CASSSKLRGPSLNIQYF.

This chain's CDR3 is CASSLSAGGSYEQYF. The CDR3 coding sequence is TGTGCCAGCAGTTTATCAGCAGGGGGCTCCTACGAGCAGTACTTC. The rearrangement joins TRBV27 to TRBJ2-7, with TRBD1 matching over 7 bases. This CDR3 has 15 amino acids. The germline V gene encodes CDR1 MNHEY and CDR2 SMNVEV (reference sequence). Trimming removed 0 bases from V and 0 bases from J; junction bases left unmatched: 2.

The genes are TRBV19 and TRBJ2-7; 10 positions match TRBD1. Per the germline V gene, CDR1 is LNHDA and CDR2 is SQIVND (reference sequence). This CDR3 comprises 15 residues. The J segment lost 4 bases and the V segment lost 6 bases, leaving 9 bases of the junction unmatched. The CDR3 protein is CASSLGGQGHYEQYF. CDR3 nucleotide sequence: TGTGCCAGTAGCCTGGGGGGACAGGGGCATTACGAGCAGTACTTC.

V gene TRBV19 combines with J gene TRBJ2-1; 9 nucleotides match TRBD2. The V gene end was trimmed by 8 bases and the J gene end by 0 bases; junction bases not matched to a gene: 5. This CDR3 is built from 15 residues. Germline loops: CDR1 LNHDA, CDR2 SQIVND (reference sequence). CDR3 residues: CASRSGGTSYNEQFF. CDR3 DNA: TGTGCCAGTCGTAGCGGGGGCACCTCCTACAATGAGCAGTTCTTC.

In nucleotides, the CDR3 is TGTGCCAGCACTCCTGGGGGACACCTAACATATTTT. This gives the protein CASTPGGHLTYF. The chain combines TRBV6-6 with TRBJ1-3, with D tentatively TRBD1 (6 bases). V was shortened by 7 bases and J by 15 bases, with 19 bases between the two germline ends. Germline V gene sequence: CDR1 MNHNY, CDR2 SVGAGI (reference sequence). The CDR3 extends over 12 amino acids.

V is TRBV5-4 and J is TRBJ1-1; D is undetermined. Germline V gives CDR1 SGHNT, CDR2 YYREEE (reference sequence). V shed 2 bases and J shed 3 bases, with 8 bases lying between them. The CDR3 length is 13 residues. The CDR3 loop reads CASSFAVHTEAFF. The CDR3 DNA sequence: TGTGCCAGCAGCTTCGCAGTCCACACTGAAGCTTTCTTT.

V and J are TRBV5-4 and TRBJ1-6, with D perhaps matching TRBD1 (5 bases). Germline-derived CDR1 and CDR2 are SGHNT and YYREEE (reference sequence). The CDR3 is 17 residues long. Trimming pared 4 bases from V and 7 bases from J, leaving 21 bases between. CDR3 DNA: TGTGCCAGCAGCAGATTGGCGGGGGGGTTGGGGAATTCACCCCTCCACTTT. The encoded protein is CASSRLAGGLGNSPLHF.

The table lists this clone with a count of one. The chain has TRBV4-3 and TRBJ2-7; no clear D gene. Deletions cut 0 bases from V and 3 bases from J, with 9 bases between. Germline V gives CDR1 LGHNA, CDR2 YSLEER. This CDR3 comprises 14 residues. In DNA form, the CDR3 reads TGCGCCAGCAGCCAAGATATCGGCAACTACGAGCAGTACTTC. It translates to CASSQDIGNYEQYF.

V gene TRBV10-3 combines with J gene TRBJ2-3, with a possible D match to TRBD1 (6 bases). This CDR3 is 17 amino acids long. V lost 0 bases, J lost 0 bases, and 13 bases lay in between. Germline loops: CDR1 ENHRY, CDR2 SYGVKD. Written as DNA, the CDR3 is TGTGCCATCAGTGAGTCTAGAGGGGGAACTAGCACAGATACGCAGTATTTT. Amino acids: CAISESRGGTSTDTQYF.

The CDR3 DNA is TGCGCCAGCAGTCCAGCGGGGGGGCGTAGCTATGAGCAGTTCTTC. Its translation is CASSPAGGRSYEQFF. This rearrangement joins TRBV4-1 to TRBJ2-1, with 10 bases matching TRBD2. With V trimmed by 6 bases and J by 8 bases, 10 bases remained unmatched. CDR3 size: 15 residues. Germline V gene lookup returns CDR1 MGHRA and CDR2 YSYEKL.

This clone was observed once. V usage is TRBV3-1 (or the pseudogene TRBV3-2) and J usage is TRBJ2-5, with 7 bases that match TRBD1. V lost 4 bases and J lost 2; bases outside the gene matches: 4. Germline CDR1 is LGHDT and CDR2 is YNNKEL (reference sequence). The CDR3 contains 14 residues. The DNA of the CDR3 is TGTGCCAGCAGCCCCCGGGACAGTCAAGAGACCCAGTACTTC. It codes for CASSPRDSQETQYF.

The chain joins TRBV5-4 to TRBJ2-5; 8 bases are a match to TRBD2. Germline-derived CDR1 and CDR2 are SGHNT and YYREEE (reference sequence). The CDR3 is 18 residues long. The trim removed 4 bases at V and 5 bases at J, leaving 19 bases unmatched. The CDR3 is CASSPGTKGAGARETQYF. The CDR3 nucleotides are TGTGCCAGCAGCCCCGGGACCAAGGGAGCGGGGGCCAGGGAGACCCAGTACTTC. The full variable domain, with the rest looked up from reference TRBV5-4 and TRBJ2-5, is ETGVTQSPTHLIKTRGQQVTLRCSSQSGHNTVSWYQQALGQGPQFIFQYYREEENGRGNFPPRFSGLQFPNYSSELNVNALELDDSALYLCASSPGTKGAGARETQYFGPGTRLLVL.

This sequence joins TRBV11-2 and TRBJ1-1, with 7 bases lining up with TRBD1. Germline values: CDR1 SGHAT, CDR2 FQNNGV. The trim removed 6 bases at V and 4 bases at J, leaving 11 bases unmatched. CDR3 size: 15 residues. CDR3 sequence reads: CASRAAQGPGTEAFF. The CDR3 DNA reads TGTGCCAGCAGAGCGGCACAGGGGCCAGGCACTGAAGCTTTCTTT.